The T cell receptor beta chain described here comes from a study of post-analysis software for immune sequencing data. About the research overall: The cohort encompassed relapsing-remitting, secondary progressive and progressive-relapsing multiple sclerosis disease courses. The study's findings and limits: Compared against controls, patients with multiple sclerosis displayed significantly lower normalized Chao1 diversity. Higher frequency in patients than in controls was seen for roughly five TRBV segments, with TRBV5-6, TRBV5-1 and TRBV20-1 among them. When the samples were clustered directly with F measure, those that had been prepared in the same batch showed strong co-clustering.

Unique molecular identifiers featured in each of the TCR beta cDNA libraries. Each batch of about 0.95 to 10 million T cells produced a few hundred thousand cDNA molecules. TCRdb itself ran the PCR reads through MiXCR, one entry per CDR3 protein. The table has 250,000 to 300,000 distinct CDR3 sequences, roughly a third seen once. The J segment lost 6 bases and the V segment lost 5 bases, leaving 4 bases of the junction unmatched. The CDR3 runs 15 residues. Looked up from germline, CDR1 is SGHTA and CDR2 is FQGNSA. This clonotype came up many times. Its target is not known. The source is a girl aged 5-17 years with multiple sclerosis. Material: blood. The V and J genes are TRBV7-2 and TRBJ2-1; 13 nucleotides line up with TRBD2. Here the CDR3 reads CASSPRTSGSNEQFF. DNA of the CDR3: TGTGCCAGCAGCCCCAGGACTAGCGGGAGCAATGAGCAGTTCTTC.